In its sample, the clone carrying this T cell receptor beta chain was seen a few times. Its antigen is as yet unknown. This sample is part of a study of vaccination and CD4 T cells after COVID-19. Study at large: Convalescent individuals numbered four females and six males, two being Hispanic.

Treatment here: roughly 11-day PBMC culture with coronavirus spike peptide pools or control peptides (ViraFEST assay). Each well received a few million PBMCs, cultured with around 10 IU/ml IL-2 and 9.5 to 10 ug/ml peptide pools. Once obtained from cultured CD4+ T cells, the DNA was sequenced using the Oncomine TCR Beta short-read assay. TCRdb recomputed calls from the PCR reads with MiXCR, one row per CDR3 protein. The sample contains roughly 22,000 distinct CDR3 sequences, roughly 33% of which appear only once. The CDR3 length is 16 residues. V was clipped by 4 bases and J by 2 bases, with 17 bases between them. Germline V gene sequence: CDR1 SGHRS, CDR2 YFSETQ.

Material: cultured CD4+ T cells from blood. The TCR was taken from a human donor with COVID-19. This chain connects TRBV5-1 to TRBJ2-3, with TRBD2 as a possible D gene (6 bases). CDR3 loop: CASSTRTTTNTDTQYF. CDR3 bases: TGCGCCAGCAGCACCCGGACTACGACGAACACAGATACGCAGTATTTT.